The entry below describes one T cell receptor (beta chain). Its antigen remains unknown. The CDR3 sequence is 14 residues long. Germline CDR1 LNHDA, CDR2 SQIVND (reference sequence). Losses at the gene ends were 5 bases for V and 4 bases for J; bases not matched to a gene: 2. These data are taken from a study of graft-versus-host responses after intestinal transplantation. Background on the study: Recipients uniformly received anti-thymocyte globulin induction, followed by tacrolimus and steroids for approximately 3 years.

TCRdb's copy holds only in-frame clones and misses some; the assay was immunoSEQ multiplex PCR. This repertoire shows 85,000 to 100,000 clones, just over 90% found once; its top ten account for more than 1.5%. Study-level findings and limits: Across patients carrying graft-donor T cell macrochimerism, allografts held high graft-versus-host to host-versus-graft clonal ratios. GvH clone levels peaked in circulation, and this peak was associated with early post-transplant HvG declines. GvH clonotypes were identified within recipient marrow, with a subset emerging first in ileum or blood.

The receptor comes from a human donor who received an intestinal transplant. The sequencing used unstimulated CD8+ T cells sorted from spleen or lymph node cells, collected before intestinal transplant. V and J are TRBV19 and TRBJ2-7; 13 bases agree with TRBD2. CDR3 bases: TGTGCCAGTAGTTGGACTAGCGGGGGTTACGAGCAGTACTTC. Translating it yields CASSWTSGGYEQYF.